The clone carrying this T cell receptor (beta chain) was seen once. This record comes from a study of blood T cell repertoires in COVID-19. At the level of the study: The United States, Italy and Spain supplied acute and convalescent COVID-19 samples. Nucleic acid was either cDNA or gDNA, and it came from T cells, B-cell-depleted T cells, or PBMCs.

Patients of the Seattle cohort, enrolled during active infection, were followed longitudinally. The V segment lost 5 bases and the J segment 3 bases; nucleotides outside the gene matches: 12. CDR1 is MNHEY and CDR2 is SVGEGT in the germline V gene. The CDR3 runs 16 residues. Profiling relied on immunoSEQ multiplex PCR, and the TCRdb table lists in-frame clones only, not all of them. The sample has a few hundred thousand clones, around 87% seen once. This receptor was taken from a woman aged 55-69 years with COVID-19, enrolled during active disease. The sample comprised peripheral blood. The rearrangement links TRBV6-2 or TRBV6-3 to TRBJ1-1, with 7 bases lining up with TRBD1. CDR3 nucleotide sequence: TGTGCCAGCAGTACGCCCGGGGACAGCTACTACACTGAAGCTTTCTTT. It translates to CASSTPGDSYYTEAFF.